The rows below give T cell receptor beta chains drawn from one sample of a study of shared clonotypes between healthy human individuals. Using immunoSEQ multiplex PCR, the repertoire was profiled, and TCRdb retains in-frame clones only, with some absent. The sample gives roughly 660,000 clones, roughly 87% of which show up once; 34% is in the top ten. The sequencing sample was made of memory CD8+ T cells from PBMCs. The source is a man between 18 and 29 years old in good health. Some clones in this sample may be carry-over from other donors' samples. The conserved cysteine and the conserved F or W are not part of the CDR3 here. Where a row states a size, it is once, few, many or the class of an expanded clone; other rows omit it.

abundance,v_gene,len,j_gene,CDR3aa
once,TRBV19,11,TRBJ2-7,ASSSGTDYEQY
-,TRBV7-7,15,TRBJ2-1,ASSLGTSGRAGNEQF
-,TRBV9,14,TRBJ2-3,ASSPKRLERVDTQY
-,TRBV28,13,TRBJ1-1,ASSSDRTGGTEAF
-,TRBV19,14,TRBJ1-5,ASSTHLRIFNQPQH
-,TRBV5-3,18,TRBJ2-4,ARSLLTRTSGSLAKNIQY
-,TRBV11-3,15,TRBJ2-7,ASSSLLRDSISEEQY
-,TRBV9,13,TRBJ2-1,ASSGAKGNYNEQF
-,TRBV27,12,TRBJ2-7,ASCLTRGCYEQY
-,TRBV7-9,11,TRBJ1-2,ASSLVGSYGYT
-,TRBV15,13,TRBJ2-7,ATSSPRRGTYEQY
once,TRBV6-5,12,TRBJ1-4,ASSLGVANEKLF
few,TRBV9,13,TRBJ1-1,ASRRTGYMNTEAF
-,TRBV19,13,TRBJ1-2,ASSRGGGSDYGYT
once,TRBV30,14,TRBJ1-2,AWSAPLRGAQGGYT
-,TRBV29-1,11,TRBJ2-1,SAGLLGVNEQF
-,TRBV4-3,15,TRBJ2-7,ASSHLTGAGPPYEQY
-,TRBV19,15,TRBJ1-5,ASGGRQGAPDNQPQH
-,TRBV27,13,TRBJ2-7,ASSPSTGPSYEQY
-,TRBV5-1,12,TRBJ1-1,ASTWTGQNTEAF